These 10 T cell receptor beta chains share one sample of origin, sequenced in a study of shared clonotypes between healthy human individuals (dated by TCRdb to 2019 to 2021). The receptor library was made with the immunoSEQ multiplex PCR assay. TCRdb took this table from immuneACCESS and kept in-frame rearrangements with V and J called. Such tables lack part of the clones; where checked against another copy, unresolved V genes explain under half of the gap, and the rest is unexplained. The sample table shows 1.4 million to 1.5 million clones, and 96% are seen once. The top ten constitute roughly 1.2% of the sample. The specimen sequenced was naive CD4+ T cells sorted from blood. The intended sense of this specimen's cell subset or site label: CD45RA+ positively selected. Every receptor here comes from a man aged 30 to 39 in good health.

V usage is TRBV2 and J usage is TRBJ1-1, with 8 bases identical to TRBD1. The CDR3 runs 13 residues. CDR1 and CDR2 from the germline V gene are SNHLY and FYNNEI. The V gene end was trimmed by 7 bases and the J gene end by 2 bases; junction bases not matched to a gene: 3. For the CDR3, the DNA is TGTGCCAGCAAGGGACAGGCCAACACTGAAGCTTTCTTT. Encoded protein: CASKGQANTEAFF.

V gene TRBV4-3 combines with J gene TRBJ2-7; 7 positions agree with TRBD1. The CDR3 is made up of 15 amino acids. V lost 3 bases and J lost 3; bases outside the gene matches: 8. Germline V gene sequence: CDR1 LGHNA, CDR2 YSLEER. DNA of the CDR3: TGCGCCAGCAGCCACCGGGACAGCGGTAACTACGAGCAGTACTTC. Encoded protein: CASSHRDSGNYEQYF.

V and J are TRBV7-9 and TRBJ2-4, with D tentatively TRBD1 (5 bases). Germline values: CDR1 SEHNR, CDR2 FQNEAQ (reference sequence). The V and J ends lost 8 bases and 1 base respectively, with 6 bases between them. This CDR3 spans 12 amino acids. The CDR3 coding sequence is TGTGCCAGCCAGGGTGCCAAAAACATTCAGTACTTC. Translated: CASQGAKNIQYF.

The CDR3 sequence: CASSLDTGMNTQYF. CDR3 nucleotides: TGTGCCAGCAGCTTAGATACGGGAATGAATACGCAGTATTTT. The chain is built from TRBV7-2 and TRBJ2-3; TRBD2 might be the D (5 bases). Germline V gene lookup returns CDR1 SGHTA and CDR2 FQGNSA. This CDR3 is built from 14 residues. Deletions cut 1 base from V and 7 bases from J, with 12 bases between.

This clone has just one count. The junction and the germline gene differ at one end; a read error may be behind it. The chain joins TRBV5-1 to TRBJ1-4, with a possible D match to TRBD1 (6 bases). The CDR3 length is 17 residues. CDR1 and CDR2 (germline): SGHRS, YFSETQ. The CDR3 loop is CASSLGQGKATNEKLFF. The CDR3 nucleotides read TGCGCCAGCAGTTTGGGGCAGGGGAAGGCAACTAATGAAAAACTGTTTTTT.

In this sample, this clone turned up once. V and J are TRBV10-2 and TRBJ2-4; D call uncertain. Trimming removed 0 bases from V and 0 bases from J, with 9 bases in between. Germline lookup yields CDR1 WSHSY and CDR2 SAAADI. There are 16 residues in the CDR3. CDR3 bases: TGCGCCAGCAGTGAGTCCCGCAGGCTAGCCAAAAACATTCAGTACTTC. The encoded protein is CASSESRRLAKNIQYF.

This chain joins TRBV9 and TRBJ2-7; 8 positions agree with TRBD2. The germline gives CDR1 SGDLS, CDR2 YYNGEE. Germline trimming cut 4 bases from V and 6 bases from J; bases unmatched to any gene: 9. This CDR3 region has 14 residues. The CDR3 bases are TGTGCCAGCAGCCCACTAGCGGAATATGTCGAGCAGTACTTC. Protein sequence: CASSPLAEYVEQYF. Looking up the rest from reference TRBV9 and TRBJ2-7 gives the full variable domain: DSGVTQTPKHLITATGQRVTLRCSPRSGDLSVYWYQQSLDQGLQFLIQYYNGEERAKGNILERFSAQQFPDLHSELNLSSLELGDSALYFCASSPLAEYVEQYFGPGTRLTVT.

This CDR3 reads CASSVGDRGKTFPYEQYF. The CDR3 DNA follows: TGTGCCAGCAGCGTAGGGGACAGGGGAAAAACTTTTCCCTACGAGCAGTACTTC. The rearrangement links TRBV9 to TRBJ2-7, with 10 bases fitting TRBD1. The V gene end was trimmed by 0 bases and the J gene end by 2 bases; junction bases not matched to a gene: 11. The CDR3 loop spans 18 amino acids. Germline CDR1 is SGDLS and CDR2 is YYNGEE. Using reference TRBV9 and TRBJ2-7 for the parts outside the CDR3, the full variable domain is DSGVTQTPKHLITATGQRVTLRCSPRSGDLSVYWYQQSLDQGLQFLIQYYNGEERAKGNILERFSAQQFPDLHSELNLSSLELGDSALYFCASSVGDRGKTFPYEQYFGPGTRLTVT.

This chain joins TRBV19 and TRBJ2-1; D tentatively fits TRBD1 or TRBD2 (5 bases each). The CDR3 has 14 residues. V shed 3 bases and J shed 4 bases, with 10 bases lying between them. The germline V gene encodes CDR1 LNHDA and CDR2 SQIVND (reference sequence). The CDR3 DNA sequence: TGTGCCAGTAGTATGGGGACGCCTTACAATGAGCAGTTCTTC. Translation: CASSMGTPYNEQFF.

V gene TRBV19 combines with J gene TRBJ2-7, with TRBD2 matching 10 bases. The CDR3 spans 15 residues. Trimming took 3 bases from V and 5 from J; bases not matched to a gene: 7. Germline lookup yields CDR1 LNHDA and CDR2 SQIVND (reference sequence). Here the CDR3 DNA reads TGTGCCAGTAGTATGAGGACTAGCGGCGAGCACGAGCAGTACTTC. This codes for CASSMRTSGEHEQYF.